This T cell receptor (beta chain) was captured in a study of blood T cell repertoires in COVID-19 (dated by TCRdb to 2018 to 2020). With regard to the full study: Samples covering the acute and convalescent phases of COVID-19 were provided by collaborators in the United States, Italy and Spain. Where available, HLA class I and class II types were taken from metadata supplied by the sample provider and were not determined by assay-based typing. The samples were drawn from two sources: the first 160 participants of the ongoing ImmuneRACE study, and 1,000 to 1,500 subjects contributed by 6 global collaborators. The dataset comprised deeply sampled blood TCRbeta repertoires from subjects exposed to, actively infected with, or recovered from COVID-19. Nearly every sample came with metadata listing a de-identified subject ID, COVID-19 status, age in years and sex. The prospective study material was composed of cDNA or gDNA derived from T cells, B-cell-depleted T cells, or PBMCs. The repertoires were released in a freely available public database meant as a resource for research on the immune response to SARS-CoV-2. Overall study results and their limits: How much clinical and demographic metadata was included differed by source and by participant, and the metadata was provided uncurated.

Notes on this clone: Its antigen is currently not known. No base qualities exist here, and no much larger clone lies one base off it.

TCRbeta CDR3 regions were amplified from genomic DNA by means of the immunoSEQ Assay, a bias-controlled multiplex PCR. Per the source publication's procedure: Within the assay, amplification of reference gene primers was used to estimate how many nucleated cells each sample contained. To quantify the absolute abundance of each unique TCRbeta CDR3 rearrangement, sequence reads were collapsed and filtered. For each sample, productive Simpson clonality was calculated by taking the square root of Simpson's diversity index across productive rearrangements. Sourced from immuneACCESS, this table was stored by TCRdb with only in-frame sequences that have V and J called. A share of the clones is absent; for the studies checked, an unresolved V gene accounts for under half, and the remainder has no known explanation. That table is the source of V, J and clone size, and D and trimming were worked out from the DNA. This sample is represented by a few hundred thousand clones; just over 90% of them were singletons. The ten largest clones take up about 0.86% of the sample.

Including cysteine and phenylalanine, the CDR3 has 19 amino acids. Only CDR3 DNA remains: 57 bases, in frame from the first base. Germline trimming amounts to 3 bases on V and 0 bases on J, with 12 as the count of junction bases outside the gene matches. Participants in the prospective study were enrolled through a virtual design, were aged 18 to 89 years, and lived in about two dozen United States geographic areas. Cohort assignment in the prospective study relied on participant-reported clinical history from a screening survey and a study questionnaire. Exposed participants had been in contact, within 2 weeks of entering the study, with a person who had a PCR-confirmed or clinician-diagnosed case of COVID-19. In the prospective study, whole blood, serum and a nasopharyngeal or oropharyngeal swab were collected from each participant by mobile phlebotomists. Prospective study participants could optionally give additional blood draws and questionnaires over an approximately two-month period. Before DNA extraction, prospective study blood samples were shipped either frozen or at room temperature.

Sequencing input: PBMCs or T cells enriched from blood (not recorded which). The receptor was isolated from a woman aged 40 to 49 who had been exposed to COVID-19. The sequence links TRBV5-3 to TRBJ2-3; 11 central nucleotides agree with TRBD1. TRBV5-3 is reported as an ORF; its role is uncertain. The nucleotide sequence reads TGTGCCAGAAGCTCCACCCGGGACAGGGGGATCTGGAGCACAGATACGCAGTATTTT. It is translated as CARSSTRDRGIWSTDTQYF.